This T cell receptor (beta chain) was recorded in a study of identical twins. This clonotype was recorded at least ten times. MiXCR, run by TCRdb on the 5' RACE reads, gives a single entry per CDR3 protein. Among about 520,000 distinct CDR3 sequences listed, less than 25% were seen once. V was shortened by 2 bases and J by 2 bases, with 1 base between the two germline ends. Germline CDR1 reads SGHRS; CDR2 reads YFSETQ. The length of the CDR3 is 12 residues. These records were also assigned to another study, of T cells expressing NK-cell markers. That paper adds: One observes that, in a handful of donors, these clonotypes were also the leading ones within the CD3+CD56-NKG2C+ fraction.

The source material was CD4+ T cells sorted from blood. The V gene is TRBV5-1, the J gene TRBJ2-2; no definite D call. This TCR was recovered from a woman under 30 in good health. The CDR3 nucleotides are TGCGCCAGCAGCTTTAACACCGGGGAGCTGTTTTTT. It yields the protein CASSFNTGELFF.